The rows below give T cell receptor beta chains drawn from one sample of a study of patients and donors after allogeneic stem cell transplantation. TCRdb reprocessed the RT-PCR reads via MiXCR and lists one record per CDR3 protein. This sample yields 800,000 to 1,000,000 distinct CDR3 sequences, of which more than 15% are seen a single time; 5.5% to 6.5% belongs to the top ten. The sequenced sample consisted of blood, either unsorted or a sorted T cell fraction (not recorded which). The source is a human donor who was either an allogeneic HSCT recipient or a stem cell or donor lymphocyte infusion donor (not recorded which). It is not recorded whose cells these are; they may come from a transplant donor. The CDR3 runs from the conserved cysteine through the conserved F or W. D genes are given only for firm matches. Size is stated for part of the rows, as once, few or many counts, or as a class when the clone is expanded.

16 | TRBJ2-2 | NA | TRBD2 | TRBV20-1 | TGCAGTGCTAGAATTCCGGGGGGTCCAATCACCGGGGAGCTGTTTTTT | CSARIPGGPITGELFF
14 | TRBJ1-4 | few | NA | TRBV12-3/TRBV12-4 | TGTGCCAGCAGTTCCCCTACAGGCCCTGAAAAACTGTTTTTT | CASSSPTGPEKLFF
14 | TRBJ2-3 | many | NA | TRBV20-1 | TGCAGTGCGCGACTAGGGGTTAGCACAGATACGCAGTATTTT | CSARLGVSTDTQYF
17 | TRBJ1-6 | NA | NA | TRBV6-1 | TGTGCCAGCAGTAGAGGGACGGGCAGCTCCTATAATTCACCCCTCCACTTT | CASSRGTGSSYNSPLHF
13 | TRBJ1-5 | many | NA | TRBV20-1 | TGCAGTGCTAGTAGGGCGCTAAATCAGCCCCAGCATTTT | CSASRALNQPQHF
15 | TRBJ2-3 | many | NA | TRBV4-1 | TGCGCCAGCAGCCAGGCCGAGAAAGGCACAGATACGCAGTATTTT | CASSQAEKGTDTQYF
14 | TRBJ2-7 | once | NA | TRBV20-1 | TGCAGTGCTAGAGAACGCCCCGAGGGAGGCGAGCAGTACTTC | CSARERPEGGEQYF
18 | TRBJ2-3 | NA | TRBD2 | TRBV12-3/TRBV12-4 | TGTGCCAGCAGTTTAAGAACTCTAGCGGGAGGGGGCACAGATACGCAGTATTTT | CASSLRTLAGGGTDTQYF
14 | TRBJ1-5 | NA | NA | TRBV7-2 | TGTGCCAGCAGCTTATGGCAGGACAATCAGCCCCAGCATTTT | CASSLWQDNQPQHF
15 | TRBJ2-3 | NA | NA | TRBV7-2 | TGTGCCAGCAGCTTAGGGGCGGGTAGGGCAGATACGCAGTATTTT | CASSLGAGRADTQYF
19 | TRBJ2-4 | NA | NA | TRBV5-4 | TGTGCCAGCAGCTTGGCCTATGGAACAGGGTCTTTAGCCAAAAACATTCAGTACTTC | CASSLAYGTGSLAKNIQYF
14 | TRBJ2-5 | many | NA | TRBV5-1 | TGTGCCAGCAGCTTAGGATCAGGGCGAGAGACCCAGTACTTC | CASSLGSGRETQYF
16 | TRBJ1-4 | NA | TRBD1 | TRBV4-1 | TGCGCCAGCAGCCCAACTGGACAGGTTAGCCTTGAAAAACTGTTTTTT | CASSPTGQVSLEKLFF
15 | TRBJ1-1 | few | NA | TRBV6-1 | TGTGCCAGCAGTGAAACGGCGGGGAGGGACACTGAAGCTTTCTTT | CASSETAGRDTEAFF
14 | TRBJ2-5 | few | NA | TRBV25-1 | TGTGCCAGCAGTGAATTTACGCGAAGGGAGACCCAGTACTTC | CASSEFTRRETQYF
14 | TRBJ1-2 | NA | NA | TRBV5-1 | TGCGCCAGCAGCAGCCCTCTCAATAACTATGGCTACACCTTC | CASSSPLNNYGYTF
13 | TRBJ2-2 | NA | NA | TRBV7-3 | TGTGCCAGCAGCCGTACCCTCTCCGGGGAGCTGTTTTTT | CASSRTLSGELFF
14 | TRBJ1-2 | few | NA | TRBV7-2 | TGTGCCAGCGGGGGCGGAGGGGAAAACTATGGCTACACCTTC | CASGGGGENYGYTF
13 | TRBJ1-1 | many | NA | TRBV12-3/TRBV12-4 | TGTGCCAGCAGTTATCGGGGTTCCACTGAAGCTTTCTTT | CASSYRGSTEAFF
16 | TRBJ2-3 | few | TRBD2 | TRBV7-7 | TGTGCCAGCAGCCCATCAGCTAGCGGGGGTACAGATACGCAGTATTTT | CASSPSASGGTDTQYF
15 | TRBJ2-4 | many | NA | TRBV20-1 | TGCAGTGCTAGAGTCCCCGGGGGACACAAAAACATTCAGTACTTC | CSARVPGGHKNIQYF
16 | TRBJ1-2 | NA | TRBD1 | TRBV6-1 | TGTGCCAGCACTCAACGGGTCGGACAGGGAAAGAATGGCTACACCTTC | CASTQRVGQGKNGYTF
13 | TRBJ1-3 | NA | NA | TRBV6-1 | TGTGCCAGCAGTGAACGAACGGAAGACACCATATATTTT | CASSERTEDTIYF
14 | TRBJ1-1 | NA | NA | TRBV12-3/TRBV12-4 | TGTGCCAGCAGTATCTACAGTCCTGGCACTGAAGCTTTCTTT | CASSIYSPGTEAFF
15 | TRBJ1-3 | NA | NA | TRBV12-3/TRBV12-4 | TGTGCCAGCAGCCCAGACAGGAACCTAGGAAACACCATATATTTT | CASSPDRNLGNTIYF
12 | TRBJ2-7 | many | NA | TRBV29-1 | TGCAGCGTTGTTGACAGATACTACGAGCAGTACTTC | CSVVDRYYEQYF
16 | TRBJ1-1 | few | NA | TRBV18 | TGTGCCAGCTCACCACAAAATGGCAGGATGAACACTGAAGCTTTCTTT | CASSPQNGRMNTEAFF
15 | TRBJ2-1 | few | TRBD2 | TRBV24-1 | TGTGCCACCAGTGACCGTCGGGGAGCGGGGGCCTCTCAGTTCTTC | CATSDRRGAGASQFF
14 | TRBJ2-5 | NA | TRBD2 | TRBV7-9 | TGTGCCAGCAGGTGGGACTACCAACAAGAGACCCAGTACTTC | CASRWDYQQETQYF
15 | TRBJ2-7 | few | NA | TRBV6-2/TRBV6-3 | TGTGCCAGCAGTTACTCGGCCAGGGGTGCCTACGAGCAGTACTTC | CASSYSARGAYEQYF
14 | TRBJ1-1 | once | NA | TRBV28 | TGTGCCAGCACCTCGGGGGGGAGGGGAACTGAAGCTTTCTTT | CASTSGGRGTEAFF
15 | TRBJ2-1 | NA | TRBD2 | TRBV27 | TGTGCCAGCAACGAAAAGCGGGGGGCTGGGAATGAGCAGTTCTTC | CASNEKRGAGNEQFF
14 | TRBJ2-1 | few | TRBD2 | TRBV4-1 | TGCGCCAGCAGCCAAGTGCCAGCGGGAGGGGTCAAGTTCTTC | CASSQVPAGGVKFF
13 | TRBJ1-2 | NA | NA | TRBV27 | TGTGCCAGCCACCGGGGGGACGACTATGGCTACACCTTC | CASHRGDDYGYTF
12 | TRBJ1-2 | few | NA | TRBV12-3/TRBV12-4 | TGTGCCAGCAACGCAGGGTCCTATGGCTACACCTTC | CASNAGSYGYTF
12 | TRBJ2-7 | few | NA | TRBV6-5 | TGTGCCAGCAGGCGGAGCTCCTACGAGCAGTACTTC | CASRRSSYEQYF
14 | TRBJ2-1 | many | NA | TRBV5-1 | TGCGCCAGCAGCGGAAGTGCTAGTCACAATGAGCAGTTCTTC | CASSGSASHNEQFF
16 | TRBJ1-2 | few | NA | TRBV4-2 | TGTGCCAGCAGCCAAGATGGGCTGGGGGGCTCTATAGACTACACCTTC | CASSQDGLGGSIDYTF
16 | TRBJ2-3 | NA | NA | TRBV6-1 | TGTGCCAGCAGTGGCCTATCGGTGATCGGGCCAGATACGCAGTATTTT | CASSGLSVIGPDTQYF
13 | TRBJ2-2 | NA | NA | TRBV4-1 | TGCGCCAGCAGCCTCGGCCCGTCCGAGGAGCTGTTTTTT | CASSLGPSEELFF
16 | TRBJ1-3 | few | TRBD1 | TRBV20-1 | TGCAGTGCTGACGTGGGACAGGGGGTCTCTGGAAACACCATATATTTT | CSADVGQGVSGNTIYF
15 | TRBJ2-5 | NA | NA | TRBV15 | TGTGCCACCAGCCCCGGGACTCCCGGCTTAGAGACCCAGTACTTC | CATSPGTPGLETQYF
13 | TRBJ1-1 | NA | NA | TRBV4-1 | TGCGCCAGCAGCCAAACCGGGAGCGCTGAAGCTTTCTTT | CASSQTGSAEAFF
17 | TRBJ1-1 | NA | NA | TRBV5-5 | TGTGCCAGCAGCTTGGGGTGGATTAGTCGGATGAACACTGAAGCTTTCTTT | CASSLGWISRMNTEAFF
17 | TRBJ2-2 | NA | TRBD1 | TRBV7-9 | TGTGCCAGCAGCTTTCCACAAGACAGGGTCGGGACCGGGGAGCTGTTTTTT | CASSFPQDRVGTGELFF
15 | TRBJ2-1 | few | TRBD1 | TRBV27 | TGTGCCAGCAGTCGACAGGGCCGGTTGTTGAATGAGCAGTTCTTC | CASSRQGRLLNEQFF
12 | TRBJ1-1 | NA | NA | TRBV6-6 | TGTGCCAGCAGGTTCCAGGACACTGAAGCTTTCTTT | CASRFQDTEAFF
12 | TRBJ2-4 | NA | TRBD2 | TRBV9 | TGTGCCAGCAGCTCGGGGGGGGACATTCAGTACTTC | CASSSGGDIQYF
15 | TRBJ1-6 | NA | NA | TRBV11-2 | TGTGCCAGCAGCGAAACGAGGGGGGTGTATTCACCCCTCCACTTT | CASSETRGVYSPLHF
18 | TRBJ1-2 | few | NA | TRBV24-1 | TGTGCCACCAGTGATTCGACACCTCCCCCGAGGGGGGGGGATGGCTACACCTTC | CATSDSTPPPRGGDGYTF
12 | TRBJ2-1 | many | NA | TRBV6-2/TRBV6-3 | TGTGCCAGCAGTTCCACAGACAGGGAGCAGTTCTTC | CASSSTDREQFF
14 | TRBJ1-2 | many | TRBD1 | TRBV12-3/TRBV12-4 | TGTGCCAGCAGTTTAGCCGACAGGGGAGTTGGCTACACCTTC | CASSLADRGVGYTF
14 | TRBJ2-3 | many | TRBD1 | TRBV12-3/TRBV12-4 | TGTGCCAGCAGTCCCAGGACAGGGTCCGATACGCAGTATTTT | CASSPRTGSDTQYF
16 | TRBJ2-1 | few | TRBD2 | TRBV7-2 | TGTGCCAGCAGCTTAGATGGGACTAGCGCCTACAATGAGCAGTTCTTC | CASSLDGTSAYNEQFF
13 | TRBJ2-3 | NA | NA | TRBV4-2 | TGTGCCAGCAGCCCCAGAAACATAGATACGCAGTATTTT | CASSPRNIDTQYF
15 | TRBJ2-7 | few | TRBD1 | TRBV10-3 | TGTGCCATCAGAAAGGGACAGGGTTCTTCTTACGAGCAGTACTTC | CAIRKGQGSSYEQYF
14 | TRBJ2-1 | NA | NA | TRBV24-1 | TGTGCCACCAGTGATGCCGGCCAGAACAATGAGCAGTTCTTC | CATSDAGQNNEQFF
15 | TRBJ2-3 | many | NA | TRBV20-1 | TGCAGTGCTAGAGGTGCGAACCCTAGCACAGATACGCAGTATTTT | CSARGANPSTDTQYF
15 | TRBJ1-4 | few | NA | TRBV4-3 | TGCGCCAGCAGCCAAGCTGGAAGGGCTAATGAAAAACTGTTTTTT | CASSQAGRANEKLFF